The source of this T cell receptor (beta chain) is a study of CD8+CD57+ T cells in acquired aplastic anemia. Study summary: Quantities of DNA derived from sorted CD4+ and CD8+ cells averaged approximately 3 ug.

Previously, flow cytometry had revealed CD8+CD57+ cell expansion in the patients chosen for sequencing. The V and J ends lost 7 bases and 1 base respectively, with 11 bases between them. In germline, CDR1 is LNHDA, CDR2 SQIVND (reference sequence). CDR3 size: 13 residues. TCR beta VDJ and CDR3 profiles were obtained from a genomic DNA template. TCRdb re-analysed the reads in MiXCR, keeping a single row per CDR3 protein. The sample holds about 470,000 distinct CDR3 sequences, about a third seen once. The origin of this receptor is a human donor with aplastic anemia. The chain employs TRBV19 and TRBJ2-7; possibly TRBD1 for D (6 bases). The specimen sequenced was sorted CD4+, CD8+, or CD8+CD57+ T cells (not recorded which) from PBMCs. In DNA, the CDR3 is TGTGCCAGTACCTACAGGGAGTCCTACGAGCAGTACTTC. Translation gives CASTYRESYEQYF. The full variable domain, completed using reference TRBV19 and TRBJ2-7, is DGGITQSPKYLFRKEGQNVTLSCEQNLNHDAMYWYRQDPGQGLRLIYYSQIVNDFQKGDIAEGYSVSREKKESFPLTVTSAQKNPTAFYLCASTYRESYEQYFGPGTRLTVT.